One and the same sample provided the 28 T cell receptor beta chains below, sequenced in a study of T-cell reconstitution after alpha-beta-depleted transplantation in children. Unique molecular identifiers were incorporated during preparation of the TCRbeta library. TCRdb called the PCR reads again in MiXCR, with one record for every CDR3 protein. Among about 400,000 distinct CDR3 sequences listed, 15% to 20% were seen once. This material consisted of PBMCs, mostly from graft donor cells, taken 360 days after TCRalphabeta/CD19-depleted stem cell transplant. The receptors were gathered from a boy under two years old who had a stem cell transplant for Wiskott-Aldrich syndrome, so the T cells may come from the graft donor.

A few counts support this clonotype. The V call is TRBV5-5, the J call TRBJ2-7; D call uncertain. Germline V gene lookup returns CDR1 SGHKS and CDR2 YYEKEE (reference sequence). The CDR3 covers 14 residues. The V end lost 4 bases, the J end lost 5 bases, and 16 bases lay between the germline ends. As DNA, the CDR3 is TGTGCCAGCAGCGTGGGTCCCAGACTTGACGAGCAGTACTTC. It codes for CASSVGPRLDEQYF.

This rearrangement joins TRBV6-2 or TRBV6-3 to TRBJ2-6; tentatively, D is TRBD2 (6 bases). Germline V CDR1 and CDR2: MNHEY, SVGEGT. V dropped 6 bases and J dropped 2 bases, with 8 bases sitting between them. CDR3 length: 14 amino acids. The DNA of the CDR3 is TGTGCCAGCAGGTCGGGGGCTGGGGCCAACGTCCTGACTTTC. It encodes CASRSGAGANVLTF.

This clonotype was observed many times. This chain links TRBV12-3 or TRBV12-4 with TRBJ2-7; 12 bases map to TRBD2. Trimming cost V 3 bases and J 8 bases; bases outside gene matches: 5. The CDR3 consists of 14 residues. The CDR3 bases are TGTGCCAGCAGTTTCCCGCTAGCGGGAGGGAAGCAGTACTTC. Translating it yields CASSFPLAGGKQYF.

This clonotype has only a few counts. V and J are TRBV13 and TRBJ2-2; D call uncertain. This CDR3 comprises 14 residues. The germline gives CDR1 PRHDT, CDR2 FYEKMQ (reference sequence). Deletions cut 1 base from V and 4 bases from J, with 7 bases between. CDR3 in DNA: TGTGCCAGCAGCTTAGCTGTAAGCACCGGGGAGCTGTTTTTT. Protein sequence: CASSLAVSTGELFF.

This clonotype was counted a few times. The chain employs TRBV7-9 and TRBJ1-1; no firm D call. The CDR3 extends over 16 amino acids. V was trimmed by 2 bases and J by 3 bases, leaving 16 bases between them. CDR1 is SEHNR and CDR2 is FQNEAQ in the germline V gene (reference sequence). The CDR3 spells CASSLPAGLSDTEAFF. Written as DNA, the CDR3 is TGTGCCAGCAGCTTACCGGCAGGTCTCTCGGACACTGAAGCTTTCTTT.

This clonotype was observed a handful of times. The chain is built from TRBV11-3 and TRBJ2-2; 8 nucleotides agree with TRBD1. Germline CDR1 reads SGHNT; CDR2 reads YENEEA. This CDR3 is 15 amino acids long. V lost 8 bases to trimming and J lost 4 bases; unmatched junction nucleotides: 9. The CDR3 DNA reads as TGTGCCAGCCTTCTCGACAGGGGATTCACCGGGGAGCTGTTTTTT. Translated: CASLLDRGFTGELFF.

This clonotype was recorded a few times. The chain uses TRBV7-9 and TRBJ2-6; D is ambiguous. CDR1 SEHNR and CDR2 FQNEAQ come from the germline V gene (reference sequence). Trimming took 2 bases from V and 0 from J, leaving 5 bases between them. This CDR3 has 15 residues. CDR3 amino acids: CASSLQTSGANVLTF. Here the CDR3 DNA reads TGTGCCAGCAGCTTACAGACCTCTGGGGCCAACGTCCTGACTTTC.

The chain is built from TRBV5-4 and TRBJ2-5; D could derive from TRBD1 or TRBD2 (5 bases each). Germline V CDR1 and CDR2: SGHNT, YYREEE (reference sequence). V was pared by 2 bases and J by 4 bases, with 9 bases between. This CDR3 is built from 13 residues. CDR3 sequence: CASSFEGLETQYF. The CDR3 bases are TGTGCCAGCAGCTTTGAGGGGTTAGAGACCCAGTACTTC. Complete variable domain (other parts from reference TRBV5-4 and TRBJ2-5): ETGVTQSPTHLIKTRGQQVTLRCSSQSGHNTVSWYQQALGQGPQFIFQYYREEENGRGNFPPRFSGLQFPNYSSELNVNALELDDSALYLCASSFEGLETQYFGPGTRLLVL.

The sample holds a few counts of this clonotype. V is TRBV3-1 and J is TRBJ1-2; no clear D gene. The CDR3 contains 14 residues. Trimming left V 0 bases short and J 0 bases short, with 5 bases between. Germline CDR1 is LGHDT and CDR2 is YNNKEL (reference sequence). The CDR3 coding sequence is TGTGCCAGCAGCCAAGACCTCGCTAACTATGGCTACACCTTC. Translating gives CASSQDLANYGYTF.

This CDR3 reads CASSLGLTAFRTDTQYF. CDR3 bases: TGTGCCAGCAGCTTAGGGCTGACAGCCTTCCGCACAGATACGCAGTATTTT. The genes are TRBV7-2 and TRBJ2-3; TRBD1 is a possible D gene (5 bases). The germline CDR1 and CDR2 sequences are SGHTA and FQGNSA. The V end lost 1 base, the J end lost 1 base, and 15 bases lay between the germline ends. The CDR3 totals 17 residues.

V gene TRBV11-2 combines with J gene TRBJ2-1; 12 nucleotides agree with TRBD2. Germline V CDR1 and CDR2: SGHAT, FQNNGV. This CDR3 comprises 20 residues. J gave up 0 bases and V 1 base, and 10 bases lay outside the gene matches. The CDR3 coding sequence is TGTGCCAGCAGCTTAGTGGTGAGACTAGCGGGAGCAGGCTCCTACAATGAGCAGTTCTTC. Its protein product is CASSLVVRLAGAGSYNEQFF.

Only a few counts were recorded for this clonotype. The V gene is TRBV20-1, the J gene TRBJ2-7, with 9 bases that match TRBD2. Germline V gene lookup returns CDR1 DFQATT and CDR2 SNEGSKA (reference sequence). CDR3 size: 13 residues. J was trimmed by 5 bases and V by 3 bases; bases with no gene match: 5. This CDR3 is CSASQVAGDEQYF. The CDR3 region has the DNA TGCAGTGCTAGTCAGGTAGCGGGAGACGAGCAGTACTTC.

This clonotype came up a few times. This chain uses TRBV12-3 or TRBV12-4 with TRBJ1-5, with a weak D call TRBD1 (6 bases). The germline V and J ends were trimmed by 6 bases and 9 bases, with 15 bases remaining between them. This CDR3 is built from 13 residues. The CDR3 reads CASSPPRGGPQHF. CDR3 in DNA: TGTGCCAGCAGCCCCCCCAGGGGCGGGCCCCAGCATTTT.

The table lists this clonotype with many counts. The V gene is TRBV4-1, the J gene TRBJ2-5; 12 bases are shared with TRBD2. The germline V gene encodes CDR1 MGHRA and CDR2 YSYEKL. CDR3 length: 16 residues. J was trimmed by 3 bases and V by 8 bases; bases with no gene match: 10. CDR3 in DNA: TGCGCCAGCTCCCTCGCGGCTAGCGGGGGGGAAGAGACCCAGTACTTC. Protein sequence: CASSLAASGGEETQYF.

This clonotype was recorded a few times. The DNA for the CDR3 is TGTGCCAGCAGCTTCAGGACTACTAGCACAGATACGCAGTATTTT. It translates to CASSFRTTSTDTQYF. This chain connects TRBV7-9 to TRBJ2-3, with a weak D call TRBD2 (6 bases). V lost 3 bases to trimming and J lost 0 bases, with 10 bases between them. CDR1 and CDR2 from the germline V gene are SEHNR and FQNEAQ (reference sequence). CDR3 length: 15 residues. Filled out from reference TRBV7-9 and TRBJ2-3, the complete variable domain reads DTGVSQNPRHKITKRGQNVTFRCDPISEHNRLYWYRQTLGQGPEFLTYFQNEAQLEKSRLLSDRFSAERPKGSFSTLEIQRTEQGDSAMYLCASSFRTTSTDTQYFGPGTRLTVL.

This clonotype was observed a few times. The V and J genes are TRBV21-1 and TRBJ2-3; TRBD2, the table's D call, was not compared with the DNA. TRBV21-1 is reported as a pseudogene. This CDR3 contains 23 residues. The CDR3 region is CASSKRGSGVAASGDLPRNTQYF. The CDR3 coding sequence is TGTGCCAGCAGCAAGAGGGGGAGCGGAGTGGCGGCAAGTGGGGACCTCCCACGGAATACGCAGTATTTT.

The chain links TRBV5-1 to TRBJ2-3; 13 nucleotides line up with TRBD2. V shed 4 bases, J shed 3 bases, and the junction held 8 bases outside the gene matches. CDR1 is SGHRS and CDR2 is YFSETQ in the germline V gene. CDR3 length: 17 residues. CDR3 bases: TGCGCCAGCAGCCGAGGACTAGCGGGAGTGGGGACAGATACGCAGTATTTT. Translation: CASSRGLAGVGTDTQYF. The full variable domain, its missing parts supplied by reference TRBV5-1 and TRBJ2-3, is KAGVTQTPRYLIKTRGQQVTLSCSPISGHRSVSWYQQTPGQGLQFLFEYFSETQRNKGNFPGRFSGRQFSNSRSEMNVSTLELGDSALYLCASSRGLAGVGTDTQYFGPGTRLTVL.

This clonotype was seen more than once but under ten times. The chain employs TRBV5-1 and TRBJ2-7; D is perhaps TRBD2 (6 bases). V lost 0 bases, J lost 5 bases, and 12 bases lay in between. The CDR3 is 14 residues long. Germline CDR1 reads SGHRS; CDR2 reads YFSETQ. This CDR3 is CASSLGRLGHEQYF. Written as DNA, the CDR3 is TGCGCCAGCAGCTTGGGCCGACTAGGCCACGAGCAGTACTTC. The full variable domain, rest sourced from reference TRBV5-1 and TRBJ2-7, is KAGVTQTPRYLIKTRGQQVTLSCSPISGHRSVSWYQQTPGQGLQFLFEYFSETQRNKGNFPGRFSGRQFSNSRSEMNVSTLELGDSALYLCASSLGRLGHEQYFGPGTRLTVT.

This clonotype appeared a few times. J is TRBJ2-7 and V is TRBV4-1, with TRBD1 identical over 7 bases. This CDR3 comprises 14 residues. Germline CDR1 MGHRA, CDR2 YSYEKL. The J segment lost 12 bases and the V segment lost 0 bases, leaving 11 bases of the junction unmatched. CDR3: CASSQEQGRVQRYF. In DNA, the CDR3 is TGCGCCAGCAGCCAAGAACAGGGGCGAGTGCAGCGGTACTTC.

CDR3 nucleotides: TGCAGCGTTGAATGGCGTACTAGCGGGGGGGCCCTCCAAGAGACCCAGTACTTC. This gives the protein CSVEWRTSGGALQETQYF. The genes are TRBV29-1 and TRBJ2-5; TRBD2 agrees at 13 bases. The V segment lost 2 bases and the J segment 1 base; nucleotides outside the gene matches: 10. Germline V gene lookup returns CDR1 SQVTM and CDR2 ANQGSEA. CDR3 size: 18 residues. Full variable domain (remainder filled in from reference TRBV29-1 and TRBJ2-5): SAVISQKPSRDICQRGTSLTIQCQVDSQVTMMFWYRQQPGQSLTLIATANQGSEATYESGFVIDKFPISRPNLTFSTLTVSNMSPEDSSIYLCSVEWRTSGGALQETQYFGPGTRLLVL.

The rearrangement joins TRBV27 to TRBJ2-7, with 8 bases identical to TRBD2. With V trimmed by 3 bases and J by 2 bases, 18 bases remained unmatched. The germline CDR1 and CDR2 sequences are MNHEY and SMNVEV (reference sequence). The length of the CDR3 is 19 residues. CDR3 nucleotides: TGTGCCAGCAGTTTCAGATCCGGGACTAGTCTTAGCGACCCCTACGAGCAGTACTTC. Protein product: CASSFRSGTSLSDPYEQYF.

This clonotype was counted only a few times. This rearrangement joins TRBV12-3 or TRBV12-4 to TRBJ2-3, with D possibly being TRBD2 (7 bases). Trimming removed 5 bases from V and 3 bases from J, with 18 bases in between. CDR3 size: 16 residues. In DNA form, the CDR3 reads TGTGCCAGCAGTCCTTGGGGGGGCCGGTTGACAGATACGCAGTATTTT. Protein sequence: CASSPWGGRLTDTQYF.

This clonotype was observed a handful of times. The chain has TRBV5-6 and TRBJ2-5, with a possible D match to TRBD1 (5 bases). Germline-derived CDR1 and CDR2 are SGHDT and YYEEEE. V lost 2 bases and J lost 3, with 8 bases in between. There are 13 residues in the CDR3. CDR3 amino acids: CASSFGREETQYF. CDR3 sequence (DNA): TGTGCCAGCAGCTTTGGCAGGGAAGAGACCCAGTACTTC.

V gene TRBV12-3 or TRBV12-4 combines with J gene TRBJ2-3; D ambiguous. The CDR3 has 14 amino acids. The ends were cut back, 3 bases at V and 6 bases at J, with 13 bases in the middle. CDR3 coding DNA: TGTGCCAGCAGTTTCAGTCCTCTGGGGGATACGCAGTATTTT. Translating gives CASSFSPLGDTQYF.

This clonotype came up a few times. DNA for the CDR3: TGTGCCAGCCAGGTTGTTCTGAACACCGGGGAGCTGTTTTTT. This gives the protein CASQVVLNTGELFF. V is TRBV27 and J is TRBJ2-2; D is unresolved. CDR3 length equals 14 residues. The germline CDR1 and CDR2 sequences are MNHEY and SMNVEV (reference sequence). The V end was cut by 8 bases, the J end by 1 base, with 11 bases between.

There are a few counts of this clonotype. CDR3 residues: CASSRQGADGYTF. CDR3 in DNA: TGTGCCAGCAGTAGACAGGGGGCAGATGGCTACACCTTC. V usage is TRBV12-3 or TRBV12-4 and J usage is TRBJ1-2, with 10 bases fitting TRBD1. The CDR3 sequence is 13 residues long. Unmatched junction bases numbered 3, after V lost 5 bases and J lost 6 bases.

This clonotype was recorded many times. The V call is TRBV7-9, the J call TRBJ2-5, with a tentative D call TRBD2 (6 bases). V gave up 3 bases and J gave up 4 bases, with 12 bases separating them. CDR1 is SEHNR and CDR2 is FQNEAQ in the germline V gene (reference sequence). The CDR3 consists of 14 residues. CDR3 nucleotides: TGTGCCAGCAGCTTCAAGAGTAGCGGAGAGACCCAGTACTTC. Amino acid sequence: CASSFKSSGETQYF.

This chain connects TRBV7-8 to TRBJ1-3; TRBD1 is a possible D gene (5 bases). This CDR3 contains 17 residues. The germline V gene has CDR1 SGHVS and CDR2 FQNEAQ. V was shortened by 3 bases and J by 0 bases, with 15 bases between the two germline ends. The chain's CDR3 is CASSFLWGFSSGNTIYF. In DNA form, the CDR3 reads TGTGCCAGCAGCTTCTTATGGGGGTTTAGCTCTGGAAACACCATATATTTT.